This entry features one T cell receptor beta chain sequence. What it recognizes is unknown. The data belong to a study of T cell responses to AZD1222 COVID-19 vaccine. In the study overall: Whether given at about 4 or about 12 weeks, second doses were pooled. General study findings and limits: Unmutated regions of variants are reportedly targeted by nearly half of spike-specific TCRs. Following two doses of AZD1222, Spike-specific TCR breadth and depth rose. Among vaccine-associated CD4 TCRs, coverage spanned spike, with dominance at 160-218 and 743-854.

CDR1 LNHDA and CDR2 SQIVND come from the germline V gene (reference sequence). CDR3 length: 17 amino acids. With 3 bases removed from V and 0 bases from J, the gap between germline ends came to 15 bases. This table comes from immunoSEQ multiplex PCR, and its TCRdb copy is limited to in-frame clones, with some not included. The repertoire holds more than 95,000 clones, with roughly 90% as singletons. This chain uses TRBV19 with TRBJ2-1, with D hard to call. This clonotype was obtained from an adult in good health. The sample consisted of peripheral blood, taken on day 0 of AZD1222 vaccination. The CDR3 reads CASSMGFSGRSYNEQFF. In nucleotides, the CDR3 is TGTGCCAGTAGTATGGGCTTTTCTGGCCGCTCCTACAATGAGCAGTTCTTC.